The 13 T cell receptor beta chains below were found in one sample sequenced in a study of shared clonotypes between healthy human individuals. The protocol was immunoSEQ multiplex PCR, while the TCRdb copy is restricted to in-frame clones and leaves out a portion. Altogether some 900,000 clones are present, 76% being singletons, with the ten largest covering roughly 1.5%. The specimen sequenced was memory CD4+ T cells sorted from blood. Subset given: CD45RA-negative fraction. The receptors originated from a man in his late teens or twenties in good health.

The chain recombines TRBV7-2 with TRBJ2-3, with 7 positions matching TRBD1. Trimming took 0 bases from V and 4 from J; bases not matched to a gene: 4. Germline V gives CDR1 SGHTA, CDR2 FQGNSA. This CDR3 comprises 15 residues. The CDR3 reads CASSLAHRGPDTQYF. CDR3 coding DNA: TGTGCCAGCAGCTTAGCCCACAGGGGACCAGATACGCAGTATTTT. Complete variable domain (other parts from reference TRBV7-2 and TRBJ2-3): GAGVSQSPSNKVTEKGKDVELRCDPISGHTALYWYRQSLGQGLEFLIYFQGNSAPDKSGLPSDRFSAERTGGSVSTLTIQRTQQEDSAVYLCASSLAHRGPDTQYFGPGTRLTVL.

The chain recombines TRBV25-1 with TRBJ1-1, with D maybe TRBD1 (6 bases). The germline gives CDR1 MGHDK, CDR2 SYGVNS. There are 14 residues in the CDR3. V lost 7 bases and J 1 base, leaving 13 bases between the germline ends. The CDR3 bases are TGTGCCAGCACCCCGTCGGGACAGAACACTGAAGCTTTCTTT. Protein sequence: CASTPSGQNTEAFF.

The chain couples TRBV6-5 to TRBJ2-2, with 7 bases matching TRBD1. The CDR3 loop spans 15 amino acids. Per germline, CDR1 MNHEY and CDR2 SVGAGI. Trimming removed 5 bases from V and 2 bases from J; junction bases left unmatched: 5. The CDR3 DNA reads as TGTGCCAGCAGTCCCGGGACAGTAAACACCGGGGAGCTGTTTTTT. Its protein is CASSPGTVNTGELFF.

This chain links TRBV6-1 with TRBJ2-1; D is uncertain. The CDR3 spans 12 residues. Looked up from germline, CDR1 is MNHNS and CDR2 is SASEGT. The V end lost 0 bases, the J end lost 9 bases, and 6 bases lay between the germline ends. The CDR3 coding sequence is TGTGCCAGCAGTGAAGCGCTTGTTGAGCAGTTCTTC. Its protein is CASSEALVEQFF.

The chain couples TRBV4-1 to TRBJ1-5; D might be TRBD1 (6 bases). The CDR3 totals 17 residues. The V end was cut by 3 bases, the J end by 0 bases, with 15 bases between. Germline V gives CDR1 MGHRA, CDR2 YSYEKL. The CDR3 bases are TGCGCCAGCAGCCAGAACGAAGGACAGATTAGCAATCAGCCCCAGCATTTT. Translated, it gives CASSQNEGQISNQPQHF.

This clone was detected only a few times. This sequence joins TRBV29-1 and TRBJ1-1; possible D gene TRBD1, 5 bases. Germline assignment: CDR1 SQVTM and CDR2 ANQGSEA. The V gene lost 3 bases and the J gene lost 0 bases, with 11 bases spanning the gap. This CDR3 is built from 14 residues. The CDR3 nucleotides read TGCAGCGTTGAGGGCCGACAGCTGAACACTGAAGCTTTCTTT. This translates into CSVEGRQLNTEAFF.

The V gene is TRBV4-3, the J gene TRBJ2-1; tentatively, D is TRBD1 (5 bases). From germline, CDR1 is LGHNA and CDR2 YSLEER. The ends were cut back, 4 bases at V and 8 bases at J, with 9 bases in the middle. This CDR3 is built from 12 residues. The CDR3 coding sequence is TGCGCCAGCAGCCCCAGGGTCGATGAGCAGTTCTTC. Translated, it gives CASSPRVDEQFF.

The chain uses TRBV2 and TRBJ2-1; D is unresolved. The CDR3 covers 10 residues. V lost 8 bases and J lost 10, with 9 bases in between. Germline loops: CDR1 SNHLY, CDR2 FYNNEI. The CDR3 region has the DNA TGTGCCAGCCAATCGTGGGAGCAGTTCTTC. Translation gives CASQSWEQFF.

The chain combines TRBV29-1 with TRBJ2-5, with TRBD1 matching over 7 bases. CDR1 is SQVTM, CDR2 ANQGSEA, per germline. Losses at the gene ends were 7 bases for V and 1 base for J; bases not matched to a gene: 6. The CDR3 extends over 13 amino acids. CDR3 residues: CSGLGQRQETQYF. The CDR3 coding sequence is TGCAGCGGGTTGGGACAGCGCCAAGAGACCCAGTACTTC.

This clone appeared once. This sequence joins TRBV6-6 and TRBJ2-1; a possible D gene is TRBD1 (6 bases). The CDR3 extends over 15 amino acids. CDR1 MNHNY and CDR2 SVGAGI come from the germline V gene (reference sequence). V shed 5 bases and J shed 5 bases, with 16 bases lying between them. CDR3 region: CASSKPGQPNNEQFF. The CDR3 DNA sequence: TGTGCCAGCAGTAAACCGGGACAACCTAACAATGAGCAGTTCTTC.

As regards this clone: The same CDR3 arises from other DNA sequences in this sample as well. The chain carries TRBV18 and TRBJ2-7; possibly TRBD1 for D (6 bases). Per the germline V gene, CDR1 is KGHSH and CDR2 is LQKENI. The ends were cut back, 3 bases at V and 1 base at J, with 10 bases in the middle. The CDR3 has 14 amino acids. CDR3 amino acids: CASSPGDTSYEQYF. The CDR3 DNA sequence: TGTGCCAGCTCACCCGGGGACACTTCCTACGAGCAGTACTTC.

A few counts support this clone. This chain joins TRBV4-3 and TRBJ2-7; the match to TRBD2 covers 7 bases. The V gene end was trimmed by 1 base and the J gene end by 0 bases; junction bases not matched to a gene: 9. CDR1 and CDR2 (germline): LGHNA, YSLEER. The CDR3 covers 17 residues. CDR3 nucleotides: TGCGCCAGCAGCCAAGGGGTTACGGGAGGCCACTCCTACGAGCAGTACTTC. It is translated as CASSQGVTGGHSYEQYF.

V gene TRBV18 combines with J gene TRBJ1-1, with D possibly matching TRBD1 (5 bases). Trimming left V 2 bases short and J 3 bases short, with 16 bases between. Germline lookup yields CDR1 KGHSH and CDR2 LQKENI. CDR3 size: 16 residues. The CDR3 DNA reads TGTGCCAGCTCACCAATTTGGGACCCCAAGGACACTGAAGCTTTCTTT. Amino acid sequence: CASSPIWDPKDTEAFF.